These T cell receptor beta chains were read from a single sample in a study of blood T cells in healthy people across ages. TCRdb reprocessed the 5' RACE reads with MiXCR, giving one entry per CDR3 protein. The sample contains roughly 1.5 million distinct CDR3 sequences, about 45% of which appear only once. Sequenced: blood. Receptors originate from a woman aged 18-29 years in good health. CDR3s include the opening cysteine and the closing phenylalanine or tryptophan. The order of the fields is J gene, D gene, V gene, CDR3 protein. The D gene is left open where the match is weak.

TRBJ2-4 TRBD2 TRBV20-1 CSAGLRRGVSYNEQYF
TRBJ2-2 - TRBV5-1 CASSLARGSTGELFF
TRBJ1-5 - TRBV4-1 CASSHTDISNQPQHF
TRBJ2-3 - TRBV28 CASSFDRTGGRGDSTDTQYF
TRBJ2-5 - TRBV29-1 CSVGVRLTETQYF
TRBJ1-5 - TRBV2 CASRVLSNQPQHF
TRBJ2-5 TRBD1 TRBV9 CASSIGVQGSGGETQYF
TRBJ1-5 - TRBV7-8 CASSLSRRGVVHQPQHF
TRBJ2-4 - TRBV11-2 CASTNRTEIIAKNIQYF
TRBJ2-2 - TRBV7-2 CASSLDGLRNTGELFF
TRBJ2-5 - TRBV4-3 CASSQDHEWETGFSEQYF
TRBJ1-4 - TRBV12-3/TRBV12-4 CASSLAGRTNEKLFF
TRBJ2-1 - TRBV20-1 CSARLDNEQFF
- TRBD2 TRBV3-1 CASSPTSARTAYEQYF